These 16 T cell receptor beta chains share one sample of origin, sequenced in a study of CD8 T cells in ankylosing spondylitis. Study-wide results and caveats: Blood of patients with ankylosing spondylitis appeared to be characterized by a TCR beta motif of fewer than 10 highly homologous variants.

These receptors are not linked to any known antigen. Each CDR3 protein is one row after TCRdb ran MiXCR on the 5' RACE reads. The sample has about 450,000 distinct CDR3 sequences, 25% to 30% seen once; the top ten hold 0.89%. The sample taken for sequencing was blood, either unsorted or a sorted T cell fraction (not recorded which). The receptors shown here come from a male donor with ankylosing spondylitis.

The chain links TRBV4-2 to TRBJ1-1; TRBD1 agrees at 7 bases. CDR3 length: 15 residues. Germline V gene data show CDR1 as LGHNA and CDR2 as YNFKEQ. With 7 bases clipped from V and 4 bases from J, the junction kept 12 bases outside the gene matches. The CDR3 here is CASNPSVQGGTEAFF. The CDR3 nucleotides are TGTGCCAGCAACCCTTCGGTTCAGGGGGGCACTGAAGCTTTCTTT.

This clonotype has just a few counts. For the CDR3, the DNA is TGTGCCAGCAGTCAACAGGGGACTAACACTGAAGCTTTCTTT. The encoded protein is CASSQQGTNTEAFF. The chain employs TRBV2 and TRBJ1-1; 7 bases match TRBD1. V was pared by 5 bases and J by 2 bases, with 5 bases of the junction left unmatched. The germline gives CDR1 SNHLY, CDR2 FYNNEI. The CDR3 is 14 residues long.

This chain links TRBV28 with TRBJ2-7; TRBD2 agrees at 9 bases. V lost 3 bases and J lost 3; bases outside the gene matches: 6. CDR1 is MDHEN and CDR2 is SYDVKM in the germline V gene. The CDR3 loop spans 15 amino acids. CDR3 loop: CASSLDSGSFYEQYF. The CDR3 nucleotides read TGTGCCAGCAGTTTGGATAGCGGGAGTTTCTACGAGCAGTACTTC. Drawing the rest from reference TRBV28 and TRBJ2-7, the complete variable domain is DVKVTQSSRYLVKRTGEKVFLECVQDMDHENMFWYRQDPGLGLRLIYFSYDVKMKEKGDIPEGYSVSREKKERFSLILESASTNQTSMYLCASSLDSGSFYEQYFGPGTRLTVT.

The V call is TRBV30, the J call TRBJ1-6; tentative D call: TRBD1 (5 bases). V dropped 5 bases and J dropped 10 bases, with 18 bases sitting between them. From germline, CDR1 is GTSNPN and CDR2 SVGIG (reference sequence). This CDR3 contains 14 residues. CDR3 sequence (DNA): TGTGCCTGGGCGGATGGGGGGGAACGATCACCCCTCCACTTT. Amino acid sequence: CAWADGGERSPLHF.

This sequence joins TRBV10-3 and TRBJ2-1; D perhaps matches TRBD2 (6 bases). There are 13 residues in the CDR3. V lost 9 bases, J lost 1 base, and 10 bases lay in between. Germline loops: CDR1 ENHRY, CDR2 SYGVKD. CDR3 in amino acids: CAMKSGSYNEQFF. The CDR3 nucleotides read TGTGCCATGAAGAGCGGGTCCTACAATGAGCAGTTCTTC.

The V and J genes are TRBV28 and TRBJ2-7; 7 positions match TRBD2. With V trimmed by 4 bases and J by 3 bases, 9 bases remained unmatched. This CDR3 region has 15 residues. The germline V gene has CDR1 MDHEN and CDR2 SYDVKM. The CDR3 spells CASSSRSSGRYEQYF. The DNA for the CDR3 is TGTGCCAGCAGTTCTCGGAGTAGCGGGCGCTACGAGCAGTACTTC.

V and J are TRBV7-8 and TRBJ1-5; D gene uncertain. The V end was cut by 5 bases, the J end by 0 bases, with 8 bases between. This CDR3 has 14 amino acids. Germline V lookup: CDR1 SGHVS, CDR2 FQNEAQ. In DNA, the CDR3 is TGTGCCAGCAGCAGCCGGCATAGCAATCAGCCCCAGCATTTT. Amino acids: CASSSRHSNQPQHF.

The chain employs TRBV5-1 and TRBJ1-1; D is unclear. Germline CDR1 is SGHRS and CDR2 is YFSETQ. The CDR3 extends over 14 amino acids. V dropped 1 base and J dropped 1 base, with 8 bases sitting between them. DNA of the CDR3: TGCGCCAGCAGCTTGAACGCACAGAACACTGAAGCTTTCTTT. It codes for CASSLNAQNTEAFF.

This clonotype occurred a few times. The genes are TRBV5-1 and TRBJ2-3; 8 positions match TRBD2. The CDR3 has 17 amino acids. J was trimmed by 0 bases and V by 4 bases; bases with no gene match: 10. Germline lookup yields CDR1 SGHRS and CDR2 YFSETQ. This CDR3 is CASSRSGGDPSTDTQYF. As DNA, the CDR3 is TGCGCCAGCAGCCGCAGCGGGGGCGACCCTAGCACAGATACGCAGTATTTT.

In this sample, this clonotype turned up a few times. The V and J genes are TRBV9 and TRBJ2-5; 7 bases are shared with TRBD1. The CDR3 has 13 residues. V lost 1 base to trimming and J lost 4 bases; unmatched junction nucleotides: 1. The germline CDR1 and CDR2 sequences are SGDLS and YYNGEE. CDR3 nucleotides: TGTGCCAGCAGCGTACACAGGGGAGAGACCCAGTACTTC. It codes for CASSVHRGETQYF.

This clonotype was observed a few times. The chain recombines TRBV24-1 with TRBJ2-3, with TRBD2 matching 11 bases. CDR1 and CDR2 from the germline V gene are KGHDR and SFDVKD. V shed 4 bases, J shed 0 bases, and the junction held 5 bases outside the gene matches. This CDR3 spans 17 amino acids. The chain's CDR3 is CATSDPTSGMSTDTQYF. The CDR3 DNA sequence: TGTGCCACCAGTGACCCGACTAGCGGGATGAGCACAGATACGCAGTATTTT.

A few counts support this clonotype. This rearrangement joins TRBV7-9 to TRBJ2-1; 10 positions agree with TRBD2. Germline CDR1 SEHNR, CDR2 FQNEAQ (reference sequence). CDR3 length: 15 residues. After removal of 5 bases from V and 7 bases from J, the junction contained 8 bases not matched to a gene. CDR3 in DNA: TGTGCCAGCAGCCCGACAATAGCGGGAGGTAATGAGCAGTTCTTC. Residues: CASSPTIAGGNEQFF.

A few counts support this clonotype. V gene TRBV3-1 combines with J gene TRBJ2-1; unclear D gene. There are 13 residues in the CDR3. Germline values: CDR1 LGHDT, CDR2 YNNKEL (reference sequence). V lost 1 base and J lost 8, with 9 bases in between. CDR3 in amino acids: CASSQVGSHEQFF. CDR3 DNA: TGTGCCAGCAGCCAAGTTGGATCTCATGAGCAGTTCTTC.

This clonotype was counted a few times. The rearrangement links TRBV4-1 to TRBJ2-3, with TRBD2 matching over 9 bases. The CDR3 extends over 17 amino acids. The V segment lost 4 bases and the J segment 6 bases; nucleotides outside the gene matches: 14. Germline V gene data show CDR1 as MGHRA and CDR2 as YSYEKL. The CDR3 loop reads CASSRKTSGGLGDTQYF. CDR3 DNA: TGCGCCAGCAGCCGAAAGACTAGCGGAGGCCTGGGGGATACGCAGTATTTT.

This chain links TRBV7-8 with TRBJ2-6, with D unresolved. Germline V gene data show CDR1 as SGHVS and CDR2 as FQNEAQ. Trimming removed 3 bases at V and 4 bases at J, with 10 bases between. This CDR3 contains 15 residues. CDR3 sequence reads: CASSLSWAGANVLTF. Written as DNA, the CDR3 is TGTGCCAGCAGCTTGAGTTGGGCAGGGGCCAACGTCCTGACTTTC.

This clonotype was detected only a few times. The J gene is TRBJ2-3, the V gene TRBV5-1; D unresolved. This CDR3 is built from 16 residues. Germline values: CDR1 SGHRS, CDR2 YFSETQ. Trimming removed 0 bases from V and 3 bases from J, with 14 bases in between. The CDR3 protein is CASSLEDPRRTDTQYF. CDR3 nucleotide sequence: TGCGCCAGCAGCTTGGAGGACCCAAGAAGGACAGATACGCAGTATTTT. Looking up the rest from reference TRBV5-1 and TRBJ2-3 gives the full variable domain: KAGVTQTPRYLIKTRGQQVTLSCSPISGHRSVSWYQQTPGQGLQFLFEYFSETQRNKGNFPGRFSGRQFSNSRSEMNVSTLELGDSALYLCASSLEDPRRTDTQYFGPGTRLTVL.